This entry lists 13 T cell receptor beta chains sequenced from one sample in a study of control samples from healthy donors and cancer patients. Profiling relied on immunoSEQ multiplex PCR, and the TCRdb table lists in-frame clones only, not all of them. The sample consists of roughly 130,000 clones, 85% to 95% of them appearing once. The material sequenced was blood. These receptors were taken from a man between 18 and 35 years old in good health.

The V call is TRBV4-1, the J call TRBJ1-4, with 7 bases fitting TRBD1. This CDR3 has 15 amino acids. V shed 6 bases and J 4 bases; nucleotides not matched to a gene: 8. Germline CDR1 and CDR2: MGHRA and YSYEKL. The CDR3: CASSLRQGGNEKLFF. The CDR3 bases are TGCGCCAGCAGTCTACGACAGGGTGGTAATGAAAAACTGTTTTTT.

This rearrangement joins TRBV15 to TRBJ1-6; D gene uncertain. The CDR3 length is 15 residues. Germline assignment: CDR1 LNHNV and CDR2 YYDKDF (reference sequence). Trimming stripped 5 bases from V and 7 bases from J, with 15 bases between. This CDR3 is CATSFGLSFNSPLHF. The CDR3 nucleotides are TGTGCCACCAGCTTCGGACTGTCCTTCAATTCACCCCTCCACTTT.

The chain joins TRBV7-7 to TRBJ2-5; tentative D call: TRBD2 (6 bases). V gave up 0 bases and J gave up 3 bases, with 8 bases separating them. The germline CDR1 and CDR2 sequences are SSHAT and FNYEAQ (reference sequence). The CDR3 contains 14 residues. The CDR3, as DNA: TGTGCCAGCAGCTTAGCGGGGGGAGAAGAGACCCAGTACTTC. Protein product: CASSLAGGEETQYF.

This sequence joins TRBV29-1 and TRBJ2-2, with a tentative D call TRBD2 (6 bases). The CDR3 has 14 amino acids. V shed 5 bases and J shed 1 base, with 11 bases lying between them. Per germline, CDR1 SQVTM and CDR2 ANQGSEA. CDR3 sequence (DNA): TGCAGCGTTCTACGGGGGATGAACACCGGGGAGCTGTTTTTT. Its protein product is CSVLRGMNTGELFF.

The CDR3 DNA reads as TGTGCCAGCAGTGCGGAGGATAGCAATCAGCCCCAGCATTTT. This gives the protein CASSAEDSNQPQHF. The chain recombines TRBV2 with TRBJ1-5; no firm D call. V was cut by 4 bases and J by 0 bases, with 7 bases left in between. In germline, CDR1 is SNHLY, CDR2 FYNNEI. This CDR3 is built from 14 residues.

The gene calls are TRBV2 and TRBJ1-5; 8 positions match TRBD1. Trimming removed 6 bases from V and 4 bases from J; junction bases left unmatched: 2. Germline lookup yields CDR1 SNHLY and CDR2 FYNNEI. The CDR3 is 13 amino acids. In DNA, the CDR3 is TGTGCCAGCAGGCAGGGGGCTAATCAGCCCCAGCATTTT. Encoded protein: CASRQGANQPQHF.

The rearrangement uses TRBV11-1 and TRBJ2-3, with TRBD2 identical over 7 bases. Looked up from germline, CDR1 is SGHAT and CDR2 is FQDESV (reference sequence). The trim removed 4 bases at V and 6 bases at J, leaving 10 bases unmatched. There are 15 residues in the CDR3. The CDR3 DNA reads TGTGCCAGCAGCTCCGCCTTTAGAGCGGGGGATACGCAGTATTTT. This encodes CASSSAFRAGDTQYF. The full variable domain, in which reference TRBV11-1 and TRBJ2-3 provide the parts outside the CDR3, is EAEVAQSPRYKITEKSQAVAFWCDPISGHATLYWYRQILGQGPELLVQFQDESVVDDSQLPKDRFSAERLKGVDSTLKIQPAELGDSAMYLCASSSAFRAGDTQYFGPGTRLTVL.

This clone was observed a handful of times. The same CDR3 arises from other DNA sequences in this sample as well. The rearrangement links TRBV3-1 (or the pseudogene TRBV3-2) to TRBJ1-5; 7 nucleotides line up with TRBD1. Germline V lookup: CDR1 LGHDT, CDR2 YNNKEL (reference sequence). Trimming removed 1 base from V and 4 bases from J; junction bases left unmatched: 1. The CDR3 totals 14 residues. CDR3 in DNA: TGTGCCAGCAGCCAAGGCAGGGGGAATCAGCCCCAGCATTTT. It codes for CASSQGRGNQPQHF.

This clone has a single count. The chain links TRBV2 to TRBJ1-6, with D possibly being TRBD1 (6 bases). This CDR3 has 14 amino acids. Between the trimmed V and J ends, which lost 8 bases and 4 bases, there was a span of 12 bases. Germline V gives CDR1 SNHLY, CDR2 FYNNEI. The CDR3 sequence: CASHPGAYNSPLHF. Written as DNA, the CDR3 is TGTGCCAGCCACCCGGGGGCTTATAATTCACCCCTCCACTTT.

The chain couples TRBV5-1 to TRBJ1-1, with D tentatively TRBD1 (5 bases). Germline assignment: CDR1 SGHRS and CDR2 YFSETQ. Trimming removed 0 bases from V and 1 base from J, with 7 bases in between. The CDR3 totals 14 residues. The CDR3 coding sequence is TGCGCCAGCAGCTTGGAGGGACCGAACACTGAAGCTTTCTTT. It codes for CASSLEGPNTEAFF. The entire variable domain, with the rest obtained from reference TRBV5-1 and TRBJ1-1, is as follows: KAGVTQTPRYLIKTRGQQVTLSCSPISGHRSVSWYQQTPGQGLQFLFEYFSETQRNKGNFPGRFSGRQFSNSRSEMNVSTLELGDSALYLCASSLEGPNTEAFFGQGTRLTVV.

This clone was recorded once. This rearrangement joins TRBV5-1 to TRBJ2-3; 9 bases align to TRBD2. Germline CDR1 is SGHRS and CDR2 is YFSETQ. CDR3 length equals 16 residues. V was clipped by 0 bases and J by 3 bases; unmatched bases: 5. The CDR3 is CASSLGGGGATDTQYF. CDR3 nucleotide sequence: TGCGCCAGCAGCTTGGGGGGCGGGGGGGCAACAGATACGCAGTATTTT.

This chain joins TRBV25-1 and TRBJ1-3, with a possible D match to TRBD1 (6 bases). V lost 8 bases to trimming and J lost 2 bases, with 10 bases between them. The CDR3 length is 13 residues. Germline V gene data show CDR1 as MGHDK and CDR2 as SYGVNS. The CDR3 nucleotides read TGTGCCAGCGCACCAGGGGCTGGAAACACCATATATTTT. Protein: CASAPGAGNTIYF.

The chain links TRBV6-6 to TRBJ2-3; the match to TRBD2 covers 7 bases. V trimming: 7 bases; J trimming: 3 bases; junction bases outside the gene matches: 13. The CDR3 loop spans 16 amino acids. Germline V gives CDR1 MNHNY, CDR2 SVGAGI (reference sequence). The CDR3 loop reads CASTQTWTRSTDTQYF. In DNA, the CDR3 is TGTGCCAGCACCCAAACATGGACTAGAAGTACAGATACGCAGTATTTT.